This record covers a single T cell receptor (beta chain). Its antigen is still unknown. The CDR3 covers 13 residues. Germline V gene sequence: CDR1 MGHRA, CDR2 YSYEKL. The germline V and J ends were trimmed by 1 base and 6 bases, with 10 bases remaining between them. This entry is derived from a study of CD8+ T cells in alopecia areata. Findings of the study overall: Greater clonality was observed in lesional scalp samples, especially alopecia totalis/universalis, versus normal scalp. TCR sharing across patients was less clear than in mice, possibly HLA-related.

Reverse transcription of extracted RNA yielded cDNA, which provided the sequencing template. Generated by immunoSEQ multiplex PCR, the TCRdb table keeps only in-frame clones and is missing some. The sample lists 89,000 or so clones, 51% occurring once. The chain has TRBV4-1 and TRBJ2-7, with D perhaps matching TRBD2 (5 bases). The specimen was NKG2D-high CD8+ T cells sorted from blood. This TCR was sampled from a human donor with alopecia areata. The CDR3 DNA reads TGCGCCAGCAGCCAAGGGAGGTCGGGCGAGCAGTACTTC. Translated: CASSQGRSGEQYF.